This T cell receptor beta chain was sequenced in a study of read filtering for tumor transcriptome and immune sequencing. Across the study: TCR-mapped reads were about 3.5 to 10.27 million with IR-seq versus about 80 to 1273 with RNA-seq.

At the time of active disease, bone marrow was collected from every patient. The library was built from about 400 ng RNA with molecular barcoded adaptors for alpha/delta and beta/gamma chains. One entry per CDR3 protein, called by TCRdb with MiXCR from the reads. The sample has about 24,000 distinct CDR3 sequences; roughly 22% are singletons. The source material was a population of CD138-negative cells sorted from bone marrow. The TCR comes from a donor aged 40 or older with multiple myeloma.

As DNA, the CDR3 is TGTGCCAGCAGCTTGCGCGGTAGCGGGGGCGGGGAAAACATTCAGTACTTC. It is translated as CASSLRGSGGGENIQYF. The chain couples TRBV7-2 to TRBJ2-4; 9 positions agree with TRBD2. Germline CDR1 is SGHTA and CDR2 is FQGNSA. With 3 bases clipped from V and 5 bases from J, the junction kept 11 bases outside the gene matches. The CDR3 runs 17 residues.